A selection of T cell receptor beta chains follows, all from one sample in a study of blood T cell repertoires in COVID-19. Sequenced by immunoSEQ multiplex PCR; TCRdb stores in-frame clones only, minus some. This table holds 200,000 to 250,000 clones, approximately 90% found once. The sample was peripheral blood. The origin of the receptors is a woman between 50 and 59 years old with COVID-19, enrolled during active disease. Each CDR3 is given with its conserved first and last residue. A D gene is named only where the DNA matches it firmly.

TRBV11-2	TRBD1	CASSPDRITDTQYF
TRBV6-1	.	CASSEAIRTRIYSNQPQHF
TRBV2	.	CASSHSPRQETQYF
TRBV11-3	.	CASSTGQRPTDTQYF
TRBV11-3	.	CASTAGETQYF
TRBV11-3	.	CASSLGLLVSADTQYF
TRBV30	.	CAWTRGIIESPLHF
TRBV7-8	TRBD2	CASKLAGGPPGELFF
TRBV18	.	CASSPVRGNQETQYF
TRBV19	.	CASLDWDTEAFF
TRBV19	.	CASSDGSGQIPFRPVTNEKLFF
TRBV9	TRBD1	CASSRGTGAPRSYNEQFF
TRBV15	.	CATSVRGTYNEQFF
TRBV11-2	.	CASSLERGLNQPQHF
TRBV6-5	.	CATETSPGDTQYF
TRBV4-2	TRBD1	CASSGGDRGEQPQHF
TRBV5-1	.	CASSLEWGEDTQYF
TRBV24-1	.	CATSDSPGTPTQYF
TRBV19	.	CASSIGRGLFF
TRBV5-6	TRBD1	CASSPSPGQDTYGYTF
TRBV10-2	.	CASSESRAGRTEAFF
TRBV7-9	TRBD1	CASSPPQGASVNEQFF
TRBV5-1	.	CASSLQGANTIYF
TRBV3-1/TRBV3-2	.	CASSHGALYEQYF
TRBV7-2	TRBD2	CASSLVAGGLTDTQYF
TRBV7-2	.	CASSTYQKYEQYF
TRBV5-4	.	CASSFSSEQFF